The clone carrying this TCR beta chain was detected only once. Original analysis: For nucleated cells, counts were estimated from reference gene primer amplification. The table came from immunoSEQ multiplex PCR; TCRdb's copy has only in-frame clones and leaves some out. V, J and clone size are taken as reported in that table, and D and trimming were inferred from the DNA itself. The profile covers about 160,000 clones, with approximately 80% appearing a single time and around 8.4% taken by the ten largest. Trimming removed 4 bases from V and 9 bases from J; junction bases left unmatched: 3. Germline values: CDR1 MNHEY, CDR2 SVGAGI. This CDR3 contains 13 residues. This record belongs to a study of blood T cell repertoires in COVID-19.

Sequenced sample: peripheral blood. The source is a woman at least 80 years old with active or convalescent COVID-19. This chain links TRBV6-5 with TRBJ1-6; TRBD1 matches at 7 bases. DNA for the CDR3: TGTGCCAGCAGTTTAGAGGGGGCTTCACCCCTCCACTTT. Its translation is CASSLEGASPLHF.